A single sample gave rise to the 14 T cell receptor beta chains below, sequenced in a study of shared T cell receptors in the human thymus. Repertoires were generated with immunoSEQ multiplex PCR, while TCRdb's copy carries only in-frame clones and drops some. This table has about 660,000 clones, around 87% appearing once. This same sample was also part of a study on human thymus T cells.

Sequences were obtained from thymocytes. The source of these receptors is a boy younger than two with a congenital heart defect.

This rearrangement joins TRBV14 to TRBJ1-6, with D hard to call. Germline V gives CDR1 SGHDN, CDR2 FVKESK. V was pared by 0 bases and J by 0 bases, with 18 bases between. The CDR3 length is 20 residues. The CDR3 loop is CASSQDTHNSLSSYNSPLHF. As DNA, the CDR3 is TGTGCCAGCAGCCAAGATACCCACAATTCCCTCAGCTCCTATAATTCACCCCTCCACTTT.

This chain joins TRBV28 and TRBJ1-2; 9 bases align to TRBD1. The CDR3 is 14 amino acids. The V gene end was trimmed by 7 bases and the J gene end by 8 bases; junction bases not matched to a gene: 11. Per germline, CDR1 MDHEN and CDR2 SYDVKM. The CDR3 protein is CASNDSGQGYGYTF. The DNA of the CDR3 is TGTGCCAGCAACGACTCGGGACAGGGCTACGGCTACACCTTC.

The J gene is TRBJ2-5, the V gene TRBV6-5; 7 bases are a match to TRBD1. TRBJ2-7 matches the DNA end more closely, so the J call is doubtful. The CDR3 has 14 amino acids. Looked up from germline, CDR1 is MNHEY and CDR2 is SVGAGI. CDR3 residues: CASSYRDSSYEQYF. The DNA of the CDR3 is TGTGCCAGCAGTTATAGGGACAGTTCCTACGAGCAGTACTTC.

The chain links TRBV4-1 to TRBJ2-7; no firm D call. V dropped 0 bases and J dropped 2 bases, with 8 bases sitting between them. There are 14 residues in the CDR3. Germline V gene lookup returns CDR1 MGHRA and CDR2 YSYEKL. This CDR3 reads CASSQEIAPYEQYF. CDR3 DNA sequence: TGCGCCAGCAGCCAAGAGATAGCTCCCTACGAGCAGTACTTC.

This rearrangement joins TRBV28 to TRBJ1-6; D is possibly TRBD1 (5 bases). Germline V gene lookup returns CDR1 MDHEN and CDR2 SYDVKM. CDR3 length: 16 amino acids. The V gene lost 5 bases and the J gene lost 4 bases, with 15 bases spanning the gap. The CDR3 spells CASSPQGIEYNSPLHF. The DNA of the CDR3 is TGTGCCAGCAGTCCCCAGGGTATCGAATATAATTCACCCCTCCACTTT.

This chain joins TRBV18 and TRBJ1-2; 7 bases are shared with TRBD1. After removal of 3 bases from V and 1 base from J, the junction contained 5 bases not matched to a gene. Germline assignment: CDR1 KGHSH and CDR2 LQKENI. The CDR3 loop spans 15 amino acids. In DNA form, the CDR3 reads TGTGCCAGCTCACCCAGGACAGGTAGTAACTATGGCTACACCTTC. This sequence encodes CASSPRTGSNYGYTF.

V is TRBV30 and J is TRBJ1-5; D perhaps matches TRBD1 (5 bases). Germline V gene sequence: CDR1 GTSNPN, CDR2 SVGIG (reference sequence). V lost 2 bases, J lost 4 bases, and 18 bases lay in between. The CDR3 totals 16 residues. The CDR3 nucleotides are TGTGCCTGGAGTTGGGCAGGGAGGTTGTGGAATCAGCCCCAGCATTTT. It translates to CAWSWAGRLWNQPQHF.

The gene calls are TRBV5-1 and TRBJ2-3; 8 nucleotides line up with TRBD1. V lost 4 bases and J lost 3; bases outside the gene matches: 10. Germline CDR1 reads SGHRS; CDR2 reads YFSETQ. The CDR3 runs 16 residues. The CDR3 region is CASSSTGTGKTDTQYF. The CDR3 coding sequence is TGCGCCAGCAGCAGTACCGGGACAGGTAAAACAGATACGCAGTATTTT.

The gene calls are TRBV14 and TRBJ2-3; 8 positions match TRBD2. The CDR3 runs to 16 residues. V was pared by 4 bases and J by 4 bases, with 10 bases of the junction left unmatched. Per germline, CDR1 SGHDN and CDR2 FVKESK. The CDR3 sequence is CASSRDSGMGADTQYF. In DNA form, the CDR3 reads TGTGCCAGCAGCCGAGATAGCGGGATGGGCGCAGATACGCAGTATTTT. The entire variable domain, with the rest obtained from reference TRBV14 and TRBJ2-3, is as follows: EAGVTQFPSHSVIEKGQTVTLRCDPISGHDNLYWYRRVMGKEIKFLLHFVKESKQDESGMPNNRFLAERTGGTYSTLKVQPAELEDSGVYFCASSRDSGMGADTQYFGPGTRLTVL.

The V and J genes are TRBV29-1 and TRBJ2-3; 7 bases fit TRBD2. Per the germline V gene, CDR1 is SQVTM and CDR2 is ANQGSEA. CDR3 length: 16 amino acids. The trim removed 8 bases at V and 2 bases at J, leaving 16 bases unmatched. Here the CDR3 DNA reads TGCAGCTCCTACGGCTGGAGCGGGGAGAACACAGATACGCAGTATTTT. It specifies CSSYGWSGENTDTQYF.

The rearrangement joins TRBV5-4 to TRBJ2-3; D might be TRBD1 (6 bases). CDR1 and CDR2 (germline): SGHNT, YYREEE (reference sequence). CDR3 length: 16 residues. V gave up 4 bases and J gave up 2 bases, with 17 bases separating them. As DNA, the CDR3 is TGTGCCAGCAGCCTGACAGGAGCGAAATCCACAGATACGCAGTATTTT. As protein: CASSLTGAKSTDTQYF. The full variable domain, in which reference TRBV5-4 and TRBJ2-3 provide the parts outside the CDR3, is ETGVTQSPTHLIKTRGQQVTLRCSSQSGHNTVSWYQQALGQGPQFIFQYYREEENGRGNFPPRFSGLQFPNYSSELNVNALELDDSALYLCASSLTGAKSTDTQYFGPGTRLTVL.

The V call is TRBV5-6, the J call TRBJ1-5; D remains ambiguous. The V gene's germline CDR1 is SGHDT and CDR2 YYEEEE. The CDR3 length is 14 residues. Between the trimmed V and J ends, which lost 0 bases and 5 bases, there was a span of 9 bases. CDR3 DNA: TGTGCCAGCAGCTTGGACCAAAGCGATCAGCCCCAGCATTTT. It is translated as CASSLDQSDQPQHF.

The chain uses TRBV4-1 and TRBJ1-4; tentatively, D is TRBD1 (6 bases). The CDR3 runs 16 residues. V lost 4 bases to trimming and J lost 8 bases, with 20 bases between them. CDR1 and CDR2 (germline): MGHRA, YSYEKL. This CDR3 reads CASSPEPGQRREKLFF. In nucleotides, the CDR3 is TGCGCCAGCAGCCCCGAACCGGGACAACGAAGGGAAAAACTGTTTTTT.

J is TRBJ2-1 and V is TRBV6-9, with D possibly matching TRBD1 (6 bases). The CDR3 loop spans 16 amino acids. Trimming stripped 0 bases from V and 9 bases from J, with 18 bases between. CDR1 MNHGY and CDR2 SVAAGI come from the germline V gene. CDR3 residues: CASSYSSTGRWGEQFF. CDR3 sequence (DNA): TGTGCCAGCAGTTATTCCTCAACAGGGCGTTGGGGTGAGCAGTTCTTC.